A single sample gave rise to the 17 T cell receptor beta chains below, sequenced in a study of T cells after yellow fever vaccination. TCRdb re-called the 5' RACE reads with MiXCR, one entry per CDR3 protein. The table lists about 69,000 distinct CDR3 sequences, approximately 5% of them singletons. Sequencing was performed on CD4+ T cells sorted from PBMCs, taken less than 16 days after the first yellow fever vaccination. The origin of the receptors is a man between 18 and 29 years old who received the YFV17D yellow fever vaccine.

In this sample, this clonotype turned up many times. The chain combines TRBV19 with TRBJ1-2; D gene unclear. The ends were cut back, 4 bases at V and 1 base at J, with 13 bases in the middle. Germline V gene data show CDR1 as LNHDA and CDR2 as SQIVND (reference sequence). The CDR3 is made up of 15 amino acids. CDR3 sequence: CASSTYGTINYGYTF. The CDR3 DNA reads TGTGCCAGTAGTACCTACGGCACGATTAACTATGGCTACACCTTC.

The V call is TRBV30, the J call TRBJ1-1, with 8 bases fitting TRBD1. CDR3 length equals 14 residues. Germline V gene data show CDR1 as GTSNPN and CDR2 as SVGIG (reference sequence). The ends lost 0 bases at V and 4 bases at J; junction bases unmatched: 4. The CDR3 here is CAWSVHTGGTEAFF. Here the CDR3 DNA reads TGTGCCTGGAGTGTCCATACAGGGGGCACTGAAGCTTTCTTT.

This clonotype was seen many times. The chain links TRBV24-1 to TRBJ2-1, with D uncertain. Trimming shortened V by 4 bases and J by 5 bases, and 2 bases separated the two germline ends. This CDR3 comprises 11 residues. CDR1 and CDR2 from the germline V gene are KGHDR and SFDVKD. The CDR3 is CATSENNEQFF. CDR3 bases: TGTGCCACCAGTGAAAACAATGAGCAGTTCTTC.

In its sample, this clonotype was seen many times. CDR3 sequence: CASSPGTGQPQHF. DNA of the CDR3: TGTGCCAGCAGCCCCGGGACAGGGCAGCCCCAGCATTTT. V is TRBV6-2 or TRBV6-3 and J is TRBJ1-5; 9 bases fit TRBD1. From germline, CDR1 is MNHEY and CDR2 SVGEGT. Germline trimming cut 6 bases from V and 7 bases from J; bases unmatched to any gene: 4. The CDR3 has 13 amino acids.

The table lists this clonotype with many counts. V and J are TRBV5-1 and TRBJ1-3; D ambiguous. The V gene's germline CDR1 is SGHRS and CDR2 YFSETQ. CDR3 length: 12 residues. Trimming removed 4 bases at V and 4 bases at J, with 6 bases between. As DNA, the CDR3 is TGCGCCAGCAGCCAAGAAGGAAACACCATATATTTT. It encodes CASSQEGNTIYF. The full variable domain, in which reference TRBV5-1 and TRBJ1-3 provide the parts outside the CDR3, is KAGVTQTPRYLIKTRGQQVTLSCSPISGHRSVSWYQQTPGQGLQFLFEYFSETQRNKGNFPGRFSGRQFSNSRSEMNVSTLELGDSALYLCASSQEGNTIYFGEGSWLTVV.

This clonotype was found many times. The genes are TRBV18 and TRBJ2-3; D might be TRBD1 or TRBD2, each matching 5 bases. Germline CDR1 and CDR2: KGHSH and LQKENI. V gave up 3 bases and J gave up 4 bases, with 14 bases separating them. The CDR3 is 15 residues long. CDR3 in DNA: TGTGCCAGCTCACCCCCACGGGGCGGAGCAGATACGCAGTATTTT. Translated, it gives CASSPPRGGADTQYF.

This clonotype was picked up many times. CDR3 sequence: CASSLEPMVGLGIQYF. The CDR3 DNA reads TGTGCCAGCAGCTTAGAGCCCATGGTAGGGCTCGGCATTCAGTACTTC. The rearrangement joins TRBV7-9 to TRBJ2-4; D is unclear. Germline CDR1 SEHNR, CDR2 FQNEAQ (reference sequence). This CDR3 spans 16 amino acids. Trimming removed 1 base at V and 9 bases at J, with 19 bases between.

The chain employs TRBV3-1 and TRBJ2-4; 8 bases are shared with TRBD2. The CDR3 totals 18 residues. Germline-derived CDR1 and CDR2 are LGHDT and YNNKEL (reference sequence). CDR3 bases: TGTACCTTCTGTTTTGGAGCGGGGGCTCCGCTAGCCAAAAACATTCAGTACTTC. Its translation: CTFCFGAGAPLAKNIQYF.

There are many counts of this clonotype. The chain is built from TRBV14 and TRBJ2-3; tentative D call: TRBD2 (5 bases). The CDR3 is 14 residues long. V shed 2 bases and J shed 7 bases, with 13 bases lying between them. CDR1 and CDR2 (germline): SGHDN, FVKESK. CDR3 coding DNA: TGTGCCAGCAGCCAATCAACAGCGGCAAATACGCAGTATTTT. It translates to CASSQSTAANTQYF.

In this sample, this clonotype turned up many times. Here the CDR3 DNA reads TGCGCCAGCAGCAGAACAGGGGACACTGAAGCTTTCTTT. Its translation: CASSRTGDTEAFF. The chain couples TRBV5-1 to TRBJ1-1; 7 bases fit TRBD1. In germline, CDR1 is SGHRS, CDR2 YFSETQ. The CDR3 contains 13 residues. Trimming at V came to 4 bases and at J to 3 bases, leaving 3 bases not matched to a gene.

Of note for this clonotype: One base away lies a much larger clone, so this may be a sequencing read error. The chain uses TRBV7-2 and TRBJ1-2; D is unresolved. V was cut by 6 bases and J by 6 bases, with 14 bases left in between. CDR1 and CDR2 (germline): SGHTA, FQGNSA. The CDR3 runs 13 residues. The CDR3: CASRVNRHDGYTF. The DNA of the CDR3 is TGTGCCAGCAGGGTCAATCGACATGATGGCTACACCTTC.

This clonotype has a count of ten or more. The chain links TRBV11-3 to TRBJ2-1, with 16 positions matching TRBD2. The CDR3 length is 16 residues. Trimming cost V 5 bases and J 6 bases; bases outside gene matches: 4. From germline, CDR1 is SGHNT and CDR2 YENEEA. The CDR3 reads CASSIGTSGGANEQFF. Written as DNA, the CDR3 is TGTGCCAGCAGCATCGGGACTAGCGGGGGGGCCAATGAGCAGTTCTTC.

This clonotype was seen ten or more times. The chain recombines TRBV7-8 with TRBJ2-7, with TRBD2 as a possible D gene (5 bases). This CDR3 comprises 12 residues. Deletions cut 4 bases from V and 3 bases from J, with 7 bases between. Germline CDR1 is SGHVS and CDR2 is FQNEAQ. The CDR3: CASSSGNYEQYV. The DNA for the CDR3 is TGTGCCAGCAGCTCCGGGAACTACGAGCAGTACGTC.

The table lists this clonotype with many counts. The V gene is TRBV7-9, the J gene TRBJ1-6; 11 nucleotides line up with TRBD1. There are 15 residues in the CDR3. CDR1 and CDR2 (germline): SEHNR, FQNEAQ (reference sequence). Trimming took 5 bases from V and 7 from J; bases not matched to a gene: 4. The CDR3 DNA reads TGTGCCAGCAGCAAGGGACAGGGGGAGAATTCACCCCTCCACTTT. This sequence encodes CASSKGQGENSPLHF. The complete variable domain, with remaining parts taken from reference TRBV7-9 and TRBJ1-6, reads DTGVSQNPRHKITKRGQNVTFRCDPISEHNRLYWYRQTLGQGPEFLTYFQNEAQLEKSRLLSDRFSAERPKGSFSTLEIQRTEQGDSAMYLCASSKGQGENSPLHFGNGTRLTVT.

The sample holds many counts of this clonotype. This chain links TRBV7-2 with TRBJ2-3; 9 bases fit TRBD2. V was pared by 1 base and J by 6 bases, with 5 bases of the junction left unmatched. The CDR3 is 15 residues long. Germline loops: CDR1 SGHTA, CDR2 FQGNSA. The CDR3 region has the DNA TGTGCCAGCAGCTTAGTAGCGGGGGCTGGGGATACGCAGTATTTT. Translating gives CASSLVAGAGDTQYF.

In this sample, this clonotype turned up many times. This chain links TRBV4-3 with TRBJ2-3; D gene uncertain. CDR1 is LGHNA, CDR2 YSLEER, per germline. The CDR3 has 14 amino acids. Deletions cut 0 bases from V and 4 bases from J, with 8 bases between. CDR3 nucleotide sequence: TGCGCCAGCAGCCAAGAAACCTGGGCAGATACGCAGTATTTT. Amino acids: CASSQETWADTQYF.

This clonotype was found many times. The gene calls are TRBV28 and TRBJ2-3, with a weak D call TRBD2 (7 bases). V lost 7 bases and J 1 base, leaving 15 bases between the germline ends. The CDR3 runs to 15 residues. The germline V gene encodes CDR1 MDHEN and CDR2 SYDVKM. The CDR3 spells CASMTAGARTDTQYF. In nucleotides, the CDR3 is TGTGCCAGCATGACCGCGGGGGCGCGCACAGATACGCAGTATTTT.